The present T cell receptor (beta chain) was sequenced within a study of spatial heterogeneity in lung cancer. General observations from the study: Follow-up blood showed ubiquitous expanded tumor TCRs less than blood at resection did.

About this clonotype: Its antigen is not known.

The presence of a unique molecular identifier marked each TCR cDNA molecule. TCRdb itself ran the 5' RACE reads through MiXCR, one entry per CDR3 protein. The table records 35,000 to 45,000 distinct CDR3 sequences, approximately 5.5% of them present only once. V was cut by 0 bases and J by 1 base, with 8 bases left in between. The length of the CDR3 is 14 residues. Germline lookup yields CDR1 SGDLS and CDR2 YYNGEE. Described time point: sample taken at primary tumor resection. The chain combines TRBV9 with TRBJ2-7, with unresolved D. Here the sequenced sample was PBMCs, taken at surgery. The receptor comes from a female donor with early-stage non-small cell lung cancer. CDR3 region: CASSVESRSYEQYF. DNA of the CDR3: TGTGCCAGCAGCGTAGAAAGTAGGTCCTACGAGCAGTACTTC.